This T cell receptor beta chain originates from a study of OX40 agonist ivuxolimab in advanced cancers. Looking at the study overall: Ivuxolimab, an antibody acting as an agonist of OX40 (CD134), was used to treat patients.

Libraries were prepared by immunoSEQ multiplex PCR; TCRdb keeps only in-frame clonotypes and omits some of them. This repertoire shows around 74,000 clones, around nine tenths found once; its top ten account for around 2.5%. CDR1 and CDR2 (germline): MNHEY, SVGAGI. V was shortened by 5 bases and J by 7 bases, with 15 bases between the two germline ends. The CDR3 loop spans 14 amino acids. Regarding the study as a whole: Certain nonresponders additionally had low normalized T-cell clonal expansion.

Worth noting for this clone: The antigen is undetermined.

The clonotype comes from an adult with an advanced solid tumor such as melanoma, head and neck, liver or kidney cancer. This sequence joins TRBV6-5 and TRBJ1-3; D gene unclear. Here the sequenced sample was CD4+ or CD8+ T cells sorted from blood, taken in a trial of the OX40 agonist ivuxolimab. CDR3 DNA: TGTGCCAGCAGTGATACCCTCCCATCTAACACCATATATTTT. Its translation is CASSDTLPSNTIYF.